This TCR beta chain was sequenced for a study of blood T cells in healthy people across ages. Germline V gene sequence: CDR1 MGHDK, CDR2 SYGVNS. CDR3 length equals 14 residues. V lost 7 bases and J 6 bases, leaving 18 bases between the germline ends. A J-beta primer mix and a sample-barcoded 5' primer were used in a second PCR of roughly 7 to 12 cycles. With 12 random nucleotides, a template-switch adaptor tagged each individual cDNA molecule. TCRdb redid the calling of the 5' RACE reads with MiXCR, one entry per CDR3 protein. The table includes about 1,500,000 distinct CDR3 sequences, 42% detected once. Remarks on this clonotype: The antigen is unknown.

General study points: Shifts in expanded clonotypes may have been confounded by donor CMV status, which was unknown. It was the long-lived donors that had more naive CD4+ cells and higher diversity than aged donors.

Sequenced: blood. The genes are TRBV25-1 and TRBJ1-1, with a tentative D call TRBD1 (6 bases). The TCR was taken from a woman under 30 in good health. DNA for the CDR3: TGTGCCAGCACCGAGGGGGGGAAGATAGCTGAAGCTTTCTTT. Translated: CASTEGGKIAEAFF. Filled out from reference TRBV25-1 and TRBJ1-1, the complete variable domain reads EADIYQTPRYLVIGTGKKITLECSQTMGHDKMYWYQQDPGMELHLIHYSYGVNSTEKGDLSSESTVSRIRTEHFPLTLESARPSHTSQYLCASTEGGKIAEAFFGQGTRLTVV.